This T cell receptor (beta chain) appears in the sequencing data of a study of long-term antiretroviral therapy in people with HIV. The sample holds one count of this clone. As yet, its antigen is unknown. Study-level results: All blood samples came from the years 2004 to 2017, possibly under older ART regimens. Against controls, HIV repertoires showed narrower ranges of CDR3 length. Clones with expansion before ART led the repertoire at all time points.

HIV-positive participants were all treated in the United States. The run of the v3.0 immunoSEQ assay was at survey level. Only in-frame clones appear in the TCRdb table, and some are missing; sequencing was by immunoSEQ multiplex PCR. The sample includes roughly 30,000 clones, over 90% of them seen just once. Sequenced here: unsorted PBMCs, sampled 6 to 6.5 years after starting antiretroviral therapy. The receptor was isolated from a man younger than 45 with HIV.

As DNA, the CDR3 is TGTGCCAGCAGCGCAAGCAGCTCCTACGAGCAGTACTTC. Translation gives CASSASSSYEQYF. V usage is TRBV14 and J usage is TRBJ2-7; D is undetermined. The CDR3 totals 13 residues. The V gene's germline CDR1 is SGHDN and CDR2 FVKESK. Trimming removed 5 bases at V and 0 bases at J, with 8 bases between.